One sample yielded the 25 T cell receptor beta chains listed below, sequenced in a study of blood T cell repertoires in COVID-19. Clones were sequenced by immunoSEQ multiplex PCR, and TCRdb holds only the in-frame ones, with some missing. The sample holds over 250,000 clones, 70% to 90% seen once. Input material: peripheral blood. These receptors were collected from a woman aged 55-70 years with acute or convalescent COVID-19.

The chain combines TRBV12-3 or TRBV12-4 with TRBJ2-7; a weak D match, TRBD1 (6 bases). V was pared by 8 bases and J by 4 bases, with 15 bases between. The length of the CDR3 is 13 residues. CDR3 amino acids: CASLPSGAYEQYF. The CDR3 nucleotides are TGTGCCAGCCTTCCTTCAGGGGCGTACGAGCAGTACTTC.

The rearrangement links TRBV5-5 to TRBJ1-2, with 8 bases matching TRBD1. The germline V gene encodes CDR1 SGHKS and CDR2 YYEKEE (reference sequence). The CDR3 has 14 residues. V was pared by 3 bases and J by 5 bases, with 6 bases of the junction left unmatched. CDR3 sequence (DNA): TGTGCCAGCAGCTCACAGGGGGGGGGATATGGCTACACCTTC. Protein: CASSSQGGGYGYTF.

The V call is TRBV18, the J call TRBJ2-7, with 11 nucleotides matching TRBD2. The ends lost 2 bases at V and 0 bases at J; junction bases unmatched: 3. From germline, CDR1 is KGHSH and CDR2 LQKENI. CDR3 length: 16 amino acids. The CDR3 DNA reads TGTGCCAGCTCACCAAAACTAGCGGGGGCCTCCTACGAGCAGTACTTC. Its protein is CASSPKLAGASYEQYF.

CDR3 nucleotide sequence: TGCGCCAGCAGCCTAGGACAGGGTGGAAGAGACCCCAATCAGCCCCAGCATTTT. Translated, it gives CASSLGQGGRDPNQPQHF. This chain joins TRBV4-1 and TRBJ1-5; the match to TRBD1 covers 8 bases. The V gene's germline CDR1 is MGHRA and CDR2 YSYEKL. This CDR3 has 18 amino acids. The J segment lost 3 bases and the V segment lost 4 bases, leaving 14 bases of the junction unmatched.

This chain links TRBV27 with TRBJ1-5; D perhaps matches TRBD1 (5 bases). V lost 1 base and J 2 bases, leaving 12 bases between the germline ends. The CDR3 spans 16 residues. Germline V gene data show CDR1 as MNHEY and CDR2 as SMNVEV (reference sequence). CDR3 in amino acids: CASSLFGGPGNQPQHF. CDR3 nucleotide sequence: TGTGCCAGCAGTTTATTCGGGGGTCCGGGCAATCAGCCCCAGCATTTT.

The chain recombines TRBV9 with TRBJ1-2; 7 bases agree with TRBD1. Germline loops: CDR1 SGDLS, CDR2 YYNGEE. Unmatched junction bases numbered 4, after V lost 0 bases and J lost 5 bases. CDR3 length equals 14 residues. The CDR3 sequence is CASSVGTGEYGYTF. CDR3 in DNA: TGTGCCAGCAGCGTAGGGACAGGTGAATATGGCTACACCTTC. Full variable domain (outside the CDR3, taken from reference TRBV9 and TRBJ1-2): DSGVTQTPKHLITATGQRVTLRCSPRSGDLSVYWYQQSLDQGLQFLIQYYNGEERAKGNILERFSAQQFPDLHSELNLSSLELGDSALYFCASSVGTGEYGYTFGSGTRLTVV.

The chain links TRBV28 to TRBJ1-5; possible D gene TRBD1, 5 bases. Deletions cut 7 bases from V and 0 bases from J, with 13 bases between. CDR1 and CDR2 (germline): MDHEN, SYDVKM. The CDR3 spans 15 residues. The CDR3 reads CASKEGYYSNQPQHF. The CDR3 bases are TGTGCCAGCAAGGAGGGGTATTATAGCAATCAGCCCCAGCATTTT.

V and J are TRBV2 and TRBJ1-3; 9 bases are shared with TRBD1. This CDR3 comprises 13 residues. Unmatched junction bases numbered 12, after V lost 7 bases and J lost 14 bases. The V gene's germline CDR1 is SNHLY and CDR2 FYNNEI. Here the CDR3 reads CASKAGQGLSLYF. The CDR3 coding sequence is TGTGCCAGCAAGGCGGGACAGGGCCTCTCCTTATATTTT.

The chain uses TRBV5-1 and TRBJ2-7, with 9 nucleotides matching TRBD1. The germline CDR1 and CDR2 sequences are SGHRS and YFSETQ. The CDR3 extends over 14 amino acids. After removal of 4 bases from V and 3 bases from J, the junction contained 5 bases not matched to a gene. DNA of the CDR3: TGCGCCAGCAGCCCAGGACAGGGGCTCTACGAGCAGTACTTC. Translated: CASSPGQGLYEQYF. Filled out from reference TRBV5-1 and TRBJ2-7, the complete variable domain reads KAGVTQTPRYLIKTRGQQVTLSCSPISGHRSVSWYQQTPGQGLQFLFEYFSETQRNKGNFPGRFSGRQFSNSRSEMNVSTLELGDSALYLCASSPGQGLYEQYFGPGTRLTVT.

The gene calls are TRBV7-9 and TRBJ1-6; no clear D gene. CDR3 size: 14 residues. The V and J ends lost 5 bases and 8 bases respectively, with 13 bases between them. Germline CDR1 SEHNR, CDR2 FQNEAQ (reference sequence). The CDR3 bases are TGTGCCAGCAGCCCCCGGGAACCCCATTCACCCCTCCACTTT. This codes for CASSPREPHSPLHF.

The chain links TRBV15 to TRBJ1-6, with 7 nucleotides matching TRBD1. This CDR3 spans 15 amino acids. Germline-derived CDR1 and CDR2 are LNHNV and YYDKDF (reference sequence). With V trimmed by 6 bases and J by 9 bases, 11 bases remained unmatched. DNA for the CDR3: TGTGCCACCAGAGCGGACAGGCTGAGTAGTTCACCCCTCCACTTT. Translation: CATRADRLSSSPLHF.

With respect to this clone: The sample has other DNA sequences that encode this CDR3 too. The V and J genes are TRBV2 and TRBJ1-1, with a tentative D call TRBD1 (6 bases). The V gene lost 4 bases and the J gene lost 2 bases, with 8 bases spanning the gap. This CDR3 spans 13 amino acids. Looked up from germline, CDR1 is SNHLY and CDR2 is FYNNEI. The CDR3 DNA is TGTGCCAGCAGTGTACAGGGAAACACTGAAGCTTTCTTT. Translating it yields CASSVQGNTEAFF.

The V gene is TRBV7-9, the J gene TRBJ1-1, with 8 bases lining up with TRBD1. The germline gives CDR1 SEHNR, CDR2 FQNEAQ (reference sequence). There are 19 residues in the CDR3. J was trimmed by 6 bases and V by 0 bases; bases with no gene match: 18. The CDR3 bases are TGTGCCAGCAGCTTAGCGGTCAGGGGGCTTCTCCGAACGACGGCTGAAGCTTTCTTT. The encoded protein is CASSLAVRGLLRTTAEAFF.

The chain links TRBV5-6 to TRBJ1-2; a weak D match, TRBD1 (6 bases). The germline V gene encodes CDR1 SGHDT and CDR2 YYEEEE. The CDR3 covers 13 residues. V was cut by 1 base and J by 6 bases, with 10 bases left in between. CDR3: CASSLRSGDGYTF. The CDR3, as DNA: TGTGCCAGCAGCTTGAGGTCAGGGGATGGCTACACCTTC. Full variable domain (rest looked up from reference TRBV5-6 and TRBJ1-2): DAGVTQSPTHLIKTRGQQVTLRCSPKSGHDTVSWYQQALGQGPQFIFQYYEEEERQRGNFPDRFSGHQFPNYSSELNVNALLLGDSALYLCASSLRSGDGYTFGSGTRLTVV.

V gene TRBV7-8 combines with J gene TRBJ2-7; D is possibly TRBD2 (5 bases). The germline V gene encodes CDR1 SGHVS and CDR2 FQNEAQ. Trimming pared 4 bases from V and 0 bases from J, leaving 16 bases between. The CDR3 totals 16 residues. CDR3: CASSSRWTSSSYEQYF. Here the CDR3 DNA reads TGTGCCAGCAGCTCCCGGTGGACTTCAAGCTCCTACGAGCAGTACTTC.

V is TRBV29-1 and J is TRBJ2-1; D unclear. The CDR3 is made up of 13 amino acids. Trimming pared 1 base from V and 5 bases from J, leaving 9 bases between. Germline V gene lookup returns CDR1 SQVTM and CDR2 ANQGSEA. The CDR3 DNA follows: TGCAGCGTTGAAGCGCAGAACCACAATGAGCAGTTCTTC. Its translation: CSVEAQNHNEQFF.

This clone was picked up a small number of times. This chain uses TRBV15 with TRBJ1-5; TRBD1 might be the D (5 bases). CDR1 and CDR2 (germline): LNHNV, YYDKDF (reference sequence). The V gene lost 0 bases and the J gene lost 5 bases, with 11 bases spanning the gap. This CDR3 contains 15 residues. CDR3 bases: TGTGCCACCAGCAGAGAAGGGGTCATCTATCAGCCCCAGCATTTT. Its protein product is CATSREGVIYQPQHF.

The gene calls are TRBV27 and TRBJ2-7, with TRBD2 identical over 10 bases. This CDR3 contains 17 residues. Trimming at V came to 4 bases and at J to 5 bases, leaving 14 bases not matched to a gene. Germline assignment: CDR1 MNHEY and CDR2 SMNVEV (reference sequence). Here the CDR3 reads CASSSTGRASGRNEQYF. For the CDR3, the DNA is TGTGCCAGCAGTTCCACCGGGAGGGCTAGCGGGAGAAACGAGCAGTACTTC.

The CDR3 sequence is CASSLSPGGPVHEQFF. The CDR3 region has the DNA TGTGCCAGCAGTTTATCGCCGGGGGGGCCGGTCCATGAGCAGTTCTTC. This chain uses TRBV27 with TRBJ2-1; TRBD2 matches at 8 bases. The CDR3 consists of 16 residues. Unmatched junction bases numbered 9, after V lost 0 bases and J lost 8 bases. Germline V gene lookup returns CDR1 MNHEY and CDR2 SMNVEV (reference sequence).

This chain uses TRBV4-2 with TRBJ2-7; 11 bases match TRBD2. V was clipped by 1 base and J by 4 bases; unmatched bases: 6. The CDR3 is 16 amino acids. Looked up from germline, CDR1 is LGHNA and CDR2 is YNFKEQ. The CDR3 sequence: CASSQAGTSGRYEQYF. CDR3 nucleotides: TGTGCCAGCAGCCAAGCTGGGACTAGCGGCAGATACGAGCAGTACTTC.

This chain links TRBV6-5 with TRBJ1-5; 10 positions match TRBD1. Per the germline V gene, CDR1 is MNHEY and CDR2 is SVGAGI. With V trimmed by 7 bases and J by 2 bases, 5 bases remained unmatched. This CDR3 has 15 amino acids. The CDR3 sequence: CASNPGTGGNQPQHF. CDR3 nucleotides: TGTGCCAGCAATCCGGGGACAGGGGGCAATCAGCCCCAGCATTTT.

The chain recombines TRBV10-3 with TRBJ1-4; D is possibly TRBD1 (5 bases). The CDR3 is 16 amino acids. The germline V and J ends were trimmed by 4 bases and 3 bases, with 15 bases remaining between them. CDR1 and CDR2 (germline): ENHRY, SYGVKD. The CDR3 bases are TGTGCCATCAGTGGGGGTCAGGGAACGGCTAATGAAAAACTGTTTTTT. It is translated as CAISGGQGTANEKLFF.

The chain employs TRBV6-1 and TRBJ2-1, with D possibly matching TRBD1 (6 bases). Trimming removed 2 bases at V and 9 bases at J, with 14 bases between. Germline V gene lookup returns CDR1 MNHNS and CDR2 SASEGT. CDR3 size: 14 residues. In nucleotides, the CDR3 is TGTGCCAGCAGTGAAAGGGGGTTAGGGGCTGAGCAGTTCTTC. It specifies CASSERGLGAEQFF.

This clone has a handful of counts. The chain uses TRBV4-1 and TRBJ1-1; no clear D gene. V lost 4 bases, J lost 1 base, and 13 bases lay in between. Germline V gene data show CDR1 as MGHRA and CDR2 as YSYEKL. The CDR3 totals 15 residues. DNA for the CDR3: TGCGCCAGCAGCCGGTTTTGGGCAGCGAACACTGAAGCTTTCTTT. Protein sequence: CASSRFWAANTEAFF.

The gene calls are TRBV14 and TRBJ2-7, with 10 bases aligning to TRBD2. The CDR3 contains 16 residues. V lost 3 bases to trimming and J lost 2 bases; unmatched junction nucleotides: 7. Germline CDR1 is SGHDN and CDR2 is FVKESK. DNA for the CDR3: TGTGCCAGCAGCCACCCTAGAGCGGGGGGGCCCTACGAGCAGTACTTC. Translating gives CASSHPRAGGPYEQYF.